This T cell receptor beta chain was observed in a study of T-cell reconstitution after alpha-beta-depleted transplantation in children. Unique molecular identifiers tagged the TCRbeta library. TCRdb reprocessed the PCR reads with MiXCR, giving one entry per CDR3 protein. Of roughly 500,000 distinct CDR3 sequences in the sample, around 20% were seen once. The junction had 8 bases not matched to a gene; V was cut back by 4 bases and J by 6 bases. This CDR3 spans 14 amino acids. Germline V gene sequence: CDR1 SQVTM, CDR2 ANQGSEA. This clonotype was seen a handful of times. The receptor was derived from a human donor who donated a stem cell graft to a child with acute lymphoblastic leukemia. Material: PBMCs from the stem cell graft donor, obtained from the stem cell graft. This rearrangement joins TRBV29-1 to TRBJ2-1; 8 bases map to TRBD2. The CDR3 DNA sequence: TGCAGCGTTGCGGCGGGAGGTATGCGCAATGAGCAGTTCTTC. Translated, it gives CSVAAGGMRNEQFF.